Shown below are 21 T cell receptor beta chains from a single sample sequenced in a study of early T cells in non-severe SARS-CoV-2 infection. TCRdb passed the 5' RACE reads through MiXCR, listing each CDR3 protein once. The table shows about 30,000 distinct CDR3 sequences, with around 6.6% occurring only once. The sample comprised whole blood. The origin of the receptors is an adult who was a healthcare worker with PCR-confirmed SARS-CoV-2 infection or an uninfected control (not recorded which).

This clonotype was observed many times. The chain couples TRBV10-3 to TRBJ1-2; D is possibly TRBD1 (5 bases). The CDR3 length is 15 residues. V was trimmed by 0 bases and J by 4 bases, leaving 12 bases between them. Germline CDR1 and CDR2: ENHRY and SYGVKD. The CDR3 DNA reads TGTGCCATCAGTGAGTCGGCAGACAGAGCCTATGGCTACACCTTC. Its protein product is CAISESADRAYGYTF.

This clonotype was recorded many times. CDR3 in DNA: TGTGCCAGCTCCCCCTCTAGCGGGAGCTTGCATGAGCAGTTCTTC. Residues: CASSPSSGSLHEQFF. The rearrangement joins TRBV18 to TRBJ2-1, with 10 bases lining up with TRBD2. Germline V CDR1 and CDR2: KGHSH, LQKENI. Trimming cost V 6 bases and J 8 bases; bases outside gene matches: 10. CDR3 length: 15 amino acids.

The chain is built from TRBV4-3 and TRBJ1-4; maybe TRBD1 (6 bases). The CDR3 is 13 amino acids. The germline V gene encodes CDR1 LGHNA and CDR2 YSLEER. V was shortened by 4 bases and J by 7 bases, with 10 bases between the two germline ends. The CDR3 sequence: CASSRAGVEKLFF. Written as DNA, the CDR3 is TGCGCCAGCAGCCGAGCAGGGGTTGAAAAACTGTTTTTT.

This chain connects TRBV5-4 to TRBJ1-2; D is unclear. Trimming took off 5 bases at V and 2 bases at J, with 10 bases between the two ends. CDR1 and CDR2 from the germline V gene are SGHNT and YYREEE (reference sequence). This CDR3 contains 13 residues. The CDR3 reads CASRLMGNYGYTF. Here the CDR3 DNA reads TGTGCCAGCAGGTTGATGGGGAACTATGGCTACACCTTC.

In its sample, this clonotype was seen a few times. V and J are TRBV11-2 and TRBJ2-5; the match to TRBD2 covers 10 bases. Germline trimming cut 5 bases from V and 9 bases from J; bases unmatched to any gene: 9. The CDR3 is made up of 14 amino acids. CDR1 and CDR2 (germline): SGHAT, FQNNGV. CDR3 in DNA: TGTGCCAGCAGCACCCGGACTAGCGGAGGGGCCCAGTACTTC. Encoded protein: CASSTRTSGGAQYF. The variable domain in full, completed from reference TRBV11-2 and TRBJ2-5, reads EAGVAQSPRYKIIEKRQSVAFWCNPISGHATLYWYQQILGQGPKLLIQFQNNGVVDDSQLPKDRFSAERLKGVDSTLKIQPAKLEDSAVYLCASSTRTSGGAQYFGPGTRLLVL.

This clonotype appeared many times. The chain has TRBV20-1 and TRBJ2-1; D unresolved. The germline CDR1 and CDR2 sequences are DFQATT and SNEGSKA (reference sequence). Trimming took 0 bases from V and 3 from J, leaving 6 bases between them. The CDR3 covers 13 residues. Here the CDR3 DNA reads TGCAGTGCTAGAGATCGGTTCTACAATGAGCAGTTCTTC. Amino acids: CSARDRFYNEQFF.

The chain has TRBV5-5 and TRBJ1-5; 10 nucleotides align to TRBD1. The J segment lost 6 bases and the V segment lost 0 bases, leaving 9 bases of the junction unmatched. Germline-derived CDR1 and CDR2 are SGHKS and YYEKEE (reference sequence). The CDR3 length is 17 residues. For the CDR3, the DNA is TGTGCCAGCAGCTTGGTCCCGGGACAGGGGAACGGTCAGCCCCAGCATTTT. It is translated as CASSLVPGQGNGQPQHF.

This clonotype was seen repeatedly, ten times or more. This CDR3 is CSASLGQGRDAFF. For the CDR3, the DNA is TGCAGTGCTAGTCTGGGACAGGGACGCGATGCTTTCTTT. The rearrangement uses TRBV20-1 and TRBJ1-1; 9 nucleotides match TRBD1. CDR3 size: 13 residues. Germline CDR1 reads DFQATT; CDR2 reads SNEGSKA (reference sequence). V gave up 3 bases and J gave up 11 bases; unmatched junction bases: 10.

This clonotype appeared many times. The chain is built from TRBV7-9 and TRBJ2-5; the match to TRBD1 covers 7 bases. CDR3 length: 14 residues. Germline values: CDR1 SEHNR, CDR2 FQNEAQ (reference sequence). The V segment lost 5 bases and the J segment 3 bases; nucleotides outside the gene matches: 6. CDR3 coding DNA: TGTGCCAGCAGCCAACAGGGGACAGAAGAGACCCAGTACTTC. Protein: CASSQQGTEETQYF.

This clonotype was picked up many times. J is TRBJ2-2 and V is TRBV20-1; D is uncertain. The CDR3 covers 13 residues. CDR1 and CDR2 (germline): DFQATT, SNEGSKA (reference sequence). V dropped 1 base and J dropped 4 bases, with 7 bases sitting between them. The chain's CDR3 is CSARAGPTGELFF. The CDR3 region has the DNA TGCAGTGCTAGAGCGGGTCCCACCGGGGAGCTGTTTTTT.

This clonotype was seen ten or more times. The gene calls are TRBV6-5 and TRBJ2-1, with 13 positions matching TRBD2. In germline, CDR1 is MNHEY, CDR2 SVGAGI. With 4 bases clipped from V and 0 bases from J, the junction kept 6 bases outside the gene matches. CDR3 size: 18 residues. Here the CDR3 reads CASSSLRTSGSSYNEQFF. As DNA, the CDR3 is TGTGCCAGCAGTTCCCTCAGGACTAGCGGGAGCTCCTACAATGAGCAGTTCTTC.

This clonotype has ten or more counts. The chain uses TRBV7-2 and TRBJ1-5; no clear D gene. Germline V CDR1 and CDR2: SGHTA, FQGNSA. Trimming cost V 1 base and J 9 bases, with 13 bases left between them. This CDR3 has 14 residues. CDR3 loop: CASSLDGGERPQHF. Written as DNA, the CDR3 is TGTGCCAGCAGCTTAGATGGCGGGGAAAGGCCCCAGCATTTT.

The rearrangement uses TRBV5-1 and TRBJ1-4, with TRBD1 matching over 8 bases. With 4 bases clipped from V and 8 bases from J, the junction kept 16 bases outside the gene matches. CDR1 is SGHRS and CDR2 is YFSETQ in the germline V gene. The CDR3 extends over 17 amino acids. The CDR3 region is CASSLELGQAEGEKLFF. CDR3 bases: TGCGCCAGCAGCCTGGAACTGGGACAGGCTGAAGGGGAAAAACTGTTTTTT. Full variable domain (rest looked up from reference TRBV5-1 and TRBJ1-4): KAGVTQTPRYLIKTRGQQVTLSCSPISGHRSVSWYQQTPGQGLQFLFEYFSETQRNKGNFPGRFSGRQFSNSRSEMNVSTLELGDSALYLCASSLELGQAEGEKLFFGSGTQLSVL.

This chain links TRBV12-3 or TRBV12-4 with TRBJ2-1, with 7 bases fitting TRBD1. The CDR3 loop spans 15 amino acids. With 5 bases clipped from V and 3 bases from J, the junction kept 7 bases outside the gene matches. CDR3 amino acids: CASSPWGQNYNEQFF. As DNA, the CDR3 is TGTGCCAGCAGTCCCTGGGGACAGAACTACAATGAGCAGTTCTTC.

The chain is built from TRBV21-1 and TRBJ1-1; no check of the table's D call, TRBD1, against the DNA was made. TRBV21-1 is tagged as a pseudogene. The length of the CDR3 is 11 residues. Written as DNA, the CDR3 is TGTGCCATCGACAGGGAGGGTGAAGCTTTCTTT. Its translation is CAIDREGEAFF.

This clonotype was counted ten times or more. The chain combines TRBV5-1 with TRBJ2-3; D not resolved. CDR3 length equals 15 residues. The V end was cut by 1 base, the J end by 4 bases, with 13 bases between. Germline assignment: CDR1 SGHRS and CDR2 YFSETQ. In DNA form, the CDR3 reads TGCGCCAGCAGCTTGAGAGGTGGTGAGGCAGATACGCAGTATTTT. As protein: CASSLRGGEADTQYF.

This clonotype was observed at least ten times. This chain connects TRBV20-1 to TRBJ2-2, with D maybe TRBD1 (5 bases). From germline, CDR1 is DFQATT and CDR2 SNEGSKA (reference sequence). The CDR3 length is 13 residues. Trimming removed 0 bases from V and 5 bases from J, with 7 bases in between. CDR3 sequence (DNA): TGCAGTGCTAGAGATGGGGCGACCGGGGAGCTGTTTTTT. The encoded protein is CSARDGATGELFF.

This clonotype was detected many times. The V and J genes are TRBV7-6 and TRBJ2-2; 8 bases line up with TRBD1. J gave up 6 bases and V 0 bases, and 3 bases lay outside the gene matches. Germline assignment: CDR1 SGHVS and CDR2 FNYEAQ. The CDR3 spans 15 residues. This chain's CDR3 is CASSLADRVAGELFF. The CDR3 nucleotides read TGTGCCAGCAGCTTAGCGGACAGGGTTGCCGGGGAGCTGTTTTTT.

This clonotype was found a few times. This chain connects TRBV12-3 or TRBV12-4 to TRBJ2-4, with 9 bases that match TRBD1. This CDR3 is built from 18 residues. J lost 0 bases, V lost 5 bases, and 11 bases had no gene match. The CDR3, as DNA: TGTGCCAGCAGTAGGACAGGGGCCATTCCCGAAGCCAAAAACATTCAGTACTTC. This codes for CASSRTGAIPEAKNIQYF.

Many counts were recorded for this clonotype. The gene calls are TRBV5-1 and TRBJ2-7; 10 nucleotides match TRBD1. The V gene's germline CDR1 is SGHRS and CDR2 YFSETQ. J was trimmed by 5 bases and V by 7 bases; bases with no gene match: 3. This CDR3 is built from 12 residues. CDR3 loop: CASRGTGDEQYF. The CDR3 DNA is TGCGCCAGCCGAGGGACAGGGGACGAGCAGTACTTC.

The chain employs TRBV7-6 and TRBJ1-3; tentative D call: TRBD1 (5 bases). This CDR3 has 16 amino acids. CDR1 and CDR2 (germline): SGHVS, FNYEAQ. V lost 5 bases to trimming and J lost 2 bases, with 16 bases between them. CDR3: CASSIGHLAAGNTIYF. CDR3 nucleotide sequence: TGTGCCAGCAGCATCGGACACCTTGCGGCTGGAAACACCATATATTTT.